A single sample gave rise to the 8 T cell receptor beta chains below, sequenced in a study of cytomegalovirus exposure and HLA in healthy donors. The PCR contained 60 Vbeta and 13 Jbeta primers. The table came from immunoSEQ multiplex PCR; TCRdb's copy has only in-frame clones and leaves some out. This table lists about 160,000 clones. The source material was PBMCs. The receptors originated from a man aged 25 to 45 in good health and CMV-seronegative.

The genes are TRBV7-9 and TRBJ2-1; D gene unclear. Germline CDR1 reads SEHNR; CDR2 reads FQNEAQ (reference sequence). The CDR3 sequence is 16 residues long. Trimming stripped 5 bases from V and 3 bases from J, with 17 bases between. CDR3 region: CASSTKRRRIYNEQFF. CDR3 bases: TGTGCCAGCAGCACTAAAAGACGAAGGATCTACAATGAGCAGTTCTTC.

CDR3 in amino acids: CAWILREGQASYEQYF. The CDR3 bases are TGTGCCTGGATCCTGAGGGAGGGACAGGCATCCTACGAGCAGTACTTC. The chain uses TRBV30 and TRBJ2-5, with a weak D call TRBD1 (8 bases). The end of the DNA fits TRBJ2-7 better, so the J call may be wrong. The CDR3 is made up of 16 amino acids. Germline V gene sequence: CDR1 GTSNPN, CDR2 SVGIG (reference sequence).

The chain links TRBV19 to TRBJ1-1; D is unclear. CDR3 length: 14 amino acids. The germline gives CDR1 LNHDA, CDR2 SQIVND (reference sequence). The V end lost 7 bases, the J end lost 3 bases, and 15 bases lay between the germline ends. The CDR3 DNA sequence: TGTGCCAGTATTGGCGCGTGGAGGGACACTGAAGCTTTCTTT. Translation gives CASIGAWRDTEAFF.

CDR3 protein: CASSSGDRGEEKLFF. CDR3 sequence (DNA): TGTGCCAGCAGTTCGGGGGACAGGGGAGAGGAAAAACTGTTTTTT. The rearrangement joins TRBV28 to TRBJ1-4; 10 positions agree with TRBD1. The CDR3 is made up of 15 amino acids. After removal of 4 bases from V and 8 bases from J, the junction contained 7 bases not matched to a gene. The germline V gene encodes CDR1 MDHEN and CDR2 SYDVKM.

The chain recombines TRBV27 with TRBJ2-2; 9 bases match TRBD2. CDR3 length: 15 residues. The V gene end was trimmed by 5 bases and the J gene end by 4 bases; junction bases not matched to a gene: 5. The germline gives CDR1 MNHEY, CDR2 SMNVEV (reference sequence). The CDR3 sequence is CASSPGTSLTGELFF. CDR3 nucleotide sequence: TGTGCCAGCAGTCCCGGGACTAGCCTCACCGGGGAGCTGTTTTTT.

This chain joins TRBV7-7 and TRBJ2-1, with 10 bases that match TRBD2. Germline trimming cut 2 bases from V and 5 bases from J; bases unmatched to any gene: 9. This CDR3 spans 17 amino acids. Germline CDR1 and CDR2: SSHAT and FNYEAQ (reference sequence). Here the CDR3 DNA reads TGTGCCAGCAGCTTACTAGCGGGAGACCCACTACACAATGAGCAGTTCTTC. It codes for CASSLLAGDPLHNEQFF.

The chain couples TRBV18 to TRBJ1-4; D might be TRBD1 (6 bases). Per germline, CDR1 KGHSH and CDR2 LQKENI. V lost 8 bases and J 2 bases, leaving 12 bases between the germline ends. This CDR3 region has 14 residues. CDR3 residues: CASRPGQTNEKLFF. The CDR3 DNA follows: TGTGCCAGCAGACCCGGACAGACTAATGAAAAACTGTTTTTT.

The CDR3: CSVEPRETEAFF. In DNA form, the CDR3 reads TGCAGCGTCGAGCCCCGGGAGACTGAAGCTTTCTTT. This chain links TRBV29-1 with TRBJ1-1; no firm D call. V was pared by 6 bases and J by 5 bases, with 13 bases between. The CDR3 runs to 12 residues. The V gene's germline CDR1 is SQVTM and CDR2 ANQGSEA. Filled out from reference TRBV29-1 and TRBJ1-1, the complete variable domain reads SAVISQKPSRDICQRGTSLTIQCQVDSQVTMMFWYRQQPGQSLTLIATANQGSEATYESGFVIDKFPISRPNLTFSTLTVSNMSPEDSSIYLCSVEPRETEAFFGQGTRLTVV.